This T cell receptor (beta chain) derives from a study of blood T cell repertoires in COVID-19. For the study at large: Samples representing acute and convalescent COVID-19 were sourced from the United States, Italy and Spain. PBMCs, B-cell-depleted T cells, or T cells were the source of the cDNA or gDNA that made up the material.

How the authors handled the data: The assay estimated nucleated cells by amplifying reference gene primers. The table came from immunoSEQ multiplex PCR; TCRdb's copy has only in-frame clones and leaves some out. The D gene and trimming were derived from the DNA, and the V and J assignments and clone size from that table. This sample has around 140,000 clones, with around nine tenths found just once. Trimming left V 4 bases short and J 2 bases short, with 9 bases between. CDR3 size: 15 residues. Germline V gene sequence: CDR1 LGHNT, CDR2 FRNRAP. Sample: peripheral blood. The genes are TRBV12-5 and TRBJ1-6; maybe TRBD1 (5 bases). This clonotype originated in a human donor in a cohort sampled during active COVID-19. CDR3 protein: CASGSGRTYNSPLHF. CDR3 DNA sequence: TGTGCTAGTGGTTCAGGGAGGACCTATAATTCACCCCTCCACTTT.